The 12 T cell receptor beta chains in this list originate from one sample, sequenced in a study of identical twins. Each CDR3 protein gets one entry after TCRdb re-called the 5' RACE reads with MiXCR. The sample lists approximately 500,000 distinct CDR3 sequences, approximately 25% seen once, with just under 3% in the top ten. The data were also submitted as part of a second study, on T cells expressing NK-cell markers.

Sample: CD4+ T cells sorted from blood. These receptors were taken from a woman aged 18-29 years in good health.

This clonotype was seen a handful of times. The chain carries TRBV14 and TRBJ1-6; 7 nucleotides align to TRBD1. After removal of 4 bases from V and 9 bases from J, the junction contained 9 bases not matched to a gene. The CDR3 spans 15 residues. Germline V CDR1 and CDR2: SGHDN, FVKESK. The chain's CDR3 is CASSPLTGSSSPLHF. CDR3 DNA sequence: TGTGCCAGCAGCCCGTTGACAGGGTCAAGTTCACCCCTCCACTTT. The full variable domain, with the rest looked up from reference TRBV14 and TRBJ1-6, is EAGVTQFPSHSVIEKGQTVTLRCDPISGHDNLYWYRRVMGKEIKFLLHFVKESKQDESGMPNNRFLAERTGGTYSTLKVQPAELEDSGVYFCASSPLTGSSSPLHFGNGTRLTVT.

The chain combines TRBV5-1 with TRBJ1-2; no firm D call. The CDR3 runs 13 residues. CDR1 and CDR2 (germline): SGHRS, YFSETQ. V lost 4 bases and J lost 0, with 7 bases in between. The CDR3 nucleotides are TGCGCCAGCAGCACCAGCCCTAACTATGGCTACACCTTC. It translates to CASSTSPNYGYTF.

This chain links TRBV29-1 with TRBJ1-1; D gene uncertain. Trimming shortened V by 2 bases and J by 9 bases, and 13 bases separated the two germline ends. Germline lookup yields CDR1 SQVTM and CDR2 ANQGSEA. This CDR3 is built from 12 residues. CDR3 DNA sequence: TGCAGCGTTGAAAGTTTGGGAGTTAAAGCTTTCTTT. Its protein is CSVESLGVKAFF.

In nucleotides, the CDR3 is TGCGCCAGCAGCTATGCTTCGGGCCTTCGATTGGAGACCCAGTACTTC. Translating it yields CASSYASGLRLETQYF. This chain connects TRBV5-1 to TRBJ2-5; D gene uncertain. CDR3 length: 16 amino acids. Trimming left V 3 bases short and J 5 bases short, with 20 bases between. Germline values: CDR1 SGHRS, CDR2 YFSETQ. Supplemented by reference TRBV5-1 and TRBJ2-5, the full variable domain reads KAGVTQTPRYLIKTRGQQVTLSCSPISGHRSVSWYQQTPGQGLQFLFEYFSETQRNKGNFPGRFSGRQFSNSRSEMNVSTLELGDSALYLCASSYASGLRLETQYFGPGTRLLVL.

This chain links TRBV29-1 with TRBJ2-3; 8 positions match TRBD1. The J segment lost 5 bases and the V segment lost 8 bases, leaving 9 bases of the junction unmatched. CDR1 and CDR2 (germline): SQVTM, ANQGSEA. This CDR3 has 13 residues. CDR3 loop: CSSPGQVVDTQYF. The CDR3 nucleotides read TGCAGCTCACCGGGACAGGTTGTAGATACGCAGTATTTT.

The chain links TRBV20-1 to TRBJ2-1, with D unresolved. Germline-derived CDR1 and CDR2 are DFQATT and SNEGSKA (reference sequence). The CDR3 sequence is 11 residues long. The V and J ends lost 5 bases and 12 bases respectively, with 14 bases between them. CDR3 nucleotides: TGCAGTGCTGACGGAGCAATGAGGCAGTTCTTC. Translated: CSADGAMRQFF.

V and J are TRBV5-6 and TRBJ2-1, with 8 bases fitting TRBD2. Germline CDR1 SGHDT, CDR2 YYEEEE. The V segment lost 0 bases and the J segment 10 bases; nucleotides outside the gene matches: 6. This CDR3 is built from 14 residues. In nucleotides, the CDR3 is TGTGCCAGCAGCTTGGTAGCGGGGAGCGGAGAGCAGTTCTTC. Translating gives CASSLVAGSGEQFF.

V gene TRBV5-5 combines with J gene TRBJ2-5; D not resolved. Germline V CDR1 and CDR2: SGHKS, YYEKEE (reference sequence). This CDR3 spans 13 amino acids. Between the trimmed V and J ends, which lost 0 bases and 7 bases, there was a span of 10 bases. The CDR3 protein is CASSLEPVRTQYF. CDR3 coding DNA: TGTGCCAGCAGCTTGGAGCCCGTCCGGACCCAGTACTTC.

This chain uses TRBV6-5 with TRBJ2-7, with TRBD2 matching over 9 bases. The ends lost 2 bases at V and 6 bases at J; junction bases unmatched: 5. CDR3 length: 14 residues. CDR1 is MNHEY and CDR2 is SVGAGI in the germline V gene. The CDR3 sequence: CASSYGLAGSEQYF. CDR3 sequence (DNA): TGTGCCAGCAGTTACGGGCTAGCGGGGAGCGAGCAGTACTTC.

The V and J genes are TRBV5-6 and TRBJ2-1; weak D call: TRBD2 (5 bases). Germline CDR1 and CDR2: SGHDT and YYEEEE. V lost 2 bases and J lost 8, with 20 bases in between. CDR3 length: 16 residues. The CDR3 loop is CASSFGVRVKGDEQFF. DNA of the CDR3: TGTGCCAGCAGCTTCGGGGTGCGGGTGAAGGGCGATGAGCAGTTCTTC. Looking up the rest from reference TRBV5-6 and TRBJ2-1 gives the full variable domain: DAGVTQSPTHLIKTRGQQVTLRCSPKSGHDTVSWYQQALGQGPQFIFQYYEEEERQRGNFPDRFSGHQFPNYSSELNVNALLLGDSALYLCASSFGVRVKGDEQFFGPGTRLTVL.

The rearrangement joins TRBV20-1 to TRBJ2-7; the D is unclear. Germline CDR1 and CDR2: DFQATT and SNEGSKA (reference sequence). Trimming stripped 3 bases from V and 3 bases from J, with 9 bases between. This CDR3 spans 12 amino acids. The CDR3 bases are TGCAGTGCTAGTGAAGGCGGCTACGAGCAGTACTTC. Translated: CSASEGGYEQYF.

CDR3 sequence (DNA): TGTGCCAGCAGTTTAAGGGATGTACTGTTTTTT. It is translated as CASSLRDVLFF. The V gene is TRBV12-3 or TRBV12-4, the J gene TRBJ1-4; no clear D. Deletions cut 2 bases from V and 13 bases from J, with 8 bases between. The CDR3 length is 11 residues.